These 10 T cell receptor beta chains were all obtained from the same sample, sequenced in a study of T cells in Graves' hyperthyroidism and ophthalmopathy. Amplified TCR beta CDR3 regions derived from RNA transcripts. During a first-round RT-PCR of the TCR CDR3, the HTBI primer set was used. One entry per CDR3 protein, called by TCRdb with MiXCR from the multiplex PCR reads. In the table there are about 740,000 distinct CDR3 sequences, 11% to 15% of which are singletons. Sequenced material: blood. These receptors all come from a woman between 18 and 29 years old with Graves' hyperthyroidism.

Many counts were recorded for this clonotype. The V gene is TRBV11-3, the J gene TRBJ2-3; D is ambiguous. CDR1 and CDR2 from the germline V gene are SGHNT and YENEEA. The CDR3 spans 15 residues. V gave up 3 bases and J gave up 2 bases, with 12 bases separating them. CDR3 coding DNA: TGTGCCAGCAGCTTCCCGTACGCACACACAGATACGCAGTATTTT. This encodes CASSFPYAHTDTQYF.

This clonotype was recorded many times. V gene TRBV2 combines with J gene TRBJ1-1; 9 bases match TRBD1. The CDR3 is 14 amino acids. Germline loops: CDR1 SNHLY, CDR2 FYNNEI. The junction had 3 bases not matched to a gene; V was cut back by 6 bases and J by 1 base. The CDR3 is CASSGQGRNTEAFF. CDR3 nucleotide sequence: TGTGCCAGCAGCGGACAGGGGCGGAACACTGAAGCTTTCTTT.

This clonotype appeared a few times. The rearrangement uses TRBV7-3 and TRBJ2-7; D might be TRBD1 or TRBD2, each matching 5 bases. Germline CDR1 is SGHTA and CDR2 is FQGTGA. This CDR3 has 15 amino acids. V was shortened by 2 bases and J by 1 base, with 12 bases between the two germline ends. CDR3 amino acids: CASSLYGTESYEQYF. CDR3 in DNA: TGTGCCAGCAGCTTATACGGGACCGAGTCCTACGAGCAGTACTTC.

The chain uses TRBV14 and TRBJ2-6, with 11 bases that match TRBD2. With V trimmed by 8 bases and J by 2 bases, 5 bases remained unmatched. In germline, CDR1 is SGHDN, CDR2 FVKESK. This CDR3 comprises 16 residues. Here the CDR3 DNA reads TGTGCCAGCTCCGGGACTAGCGGTACTGGGGCCAACGTCCTGACTTTC. Translation: CASSGTSGTGANVLTF.

There are a few counts of this clonotype. The rearrangement links TRBV7-9 to TRBJ2-1; TRBD2 aligns across 14 bases. CDR3 length: 15 residues. Per germline, CDR1 SEHNR and CDR2 FQNEAQ (reference sequence). With 8 bases clipped from V and 8 bases from J, the junction kept 8 bases outside the gene matches. This CDR3 reads CASVLTGLAGDEQFF. The CDR3 DNA follows: TGTGCCAGCGTCCTCACGGGACTAGCGGGAGATGAGCAGTTCTTC.

The chain links TRBV7-2 to TRBJ2-7, with no clear D. V was trimmed by 4 bases and J by 3 bases, leaving 10 bases between them. This CDR3 spans 13 amino acids. Germline lookup yields CDR1 SGHTA and CDR2 FQGNSA. This CDR3 reads CASSSTVGYEQYF. The DNA for the CDR3 is TGTGCCAGCAGCTCAACAGTGGGCTACGAGCAGTACTTC.

This sequence joins TRBV5-6 and TRBJ2-5; 10 bases line up with TRBD1. The V segment lost 2 bases and the J segment 5 bases; nucleotides outside the gene matches: 9. The CDR3 covers 16 residues. Germline V CDR1 and CDR2: SGHDT, YYEEEE. The CDR3 DNA reads as TGTGCCAGCAGCTTTCGGGACAGGGGCGCGGGGGAGACCCAGTACTTC. Protein: CASSFRDRGAGETQYF.

A note on this clonotype: A read error may account for a junction end that differs from germline. The V call is TRBV10-3, the J call TRBJ2-1; 11 positions match TRBD2. Germline CDR1 ENHRY, CDR2 SYGVKD. This CDR3 is built from 16 residues. The CDR3 sequence: CAISDTSGSAYNERFF. DNA of the CDR3: TGTGCCATCAGTGACACTAGCGGGAGCGCCTACAATGAGCGGTTCTTC.

This sequence joins TRBV27 and TRBJ1-6; D is perhaps TRBD1 (5 bases). The CDR3 loop spans 14 amino acids. Between the trimmed V and J ends, which lost 8 bases and 5 bases, there was a span of 13 bases. Germline-derived CDR1 and CDR2 are MNHEY and SMNVEV (reference sequence). The CDR3 DNA reads as TGTGCCAGCTCCCTGGGGGGAAATAATTCACCCCTCCACTTT. This gives the protein CASSLGGNNSPLHF.

The chain uses TRBV28 and TRBJ2-6; TRBD1 matches at 10 bases. The trim removed 2 bases at V and 0 bases at J, leaving 10 bases unmatched. Germline-derived CDR1 and CDR2 are MDHEN and SYDVKM. CDR3 length: 20 amino acids. Written as DNA, the CDR3 is TGTGCCAGCAGTTTAGCGGGAGACAGGGGGCACGTCTCTGGGGCCAACGTCCTGACTTTC. It is translated as CASSLAGDRGHVSGANVLTF.